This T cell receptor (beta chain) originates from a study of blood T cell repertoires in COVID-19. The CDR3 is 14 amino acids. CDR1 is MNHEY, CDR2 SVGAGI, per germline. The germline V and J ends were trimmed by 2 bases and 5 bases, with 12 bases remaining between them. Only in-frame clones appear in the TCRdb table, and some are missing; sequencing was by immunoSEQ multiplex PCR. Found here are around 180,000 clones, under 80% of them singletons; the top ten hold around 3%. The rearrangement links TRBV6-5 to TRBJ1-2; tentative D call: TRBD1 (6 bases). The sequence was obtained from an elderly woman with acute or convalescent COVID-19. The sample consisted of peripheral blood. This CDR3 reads CASSYDGQSYGYTF. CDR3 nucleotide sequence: TGTGCCAGCAGTTACGATGGACAGTCTTATGGCTACACCTTC.